This TCR beta chain is drawn from a study of prognosis after radiotherapy for stage I lung cancer (dated by TCRdb to the early 2020s). In the study overall: Between early 2018 and 2019, roughly 19 patients with stage I NSCLC were enrolled in Nanjing, China. The study included some 15 patients with newly diagnosed primary stage I lung tumors and five or six with oligometastatic NSCLC after surgical resection of the primary tumor. All patients were regarded as medically inoperable, because of comorbidities in over 10 patients and refusal of surgery in roughly seven patients. The cohort comprised 13 men and a handful of women with a median age of around 70 years, ranging from roughly 50 to 84 years. Tumor histology was squamous cell carcinoma in more than five patients and adenocarcinoma in twelve. SBRT was given in 3 to 5 fractions with a biologically effective dose of at least 100 Gy, using image-guided IMRT or VMAT. No patient received concurrent therapy alongside SBRT. Four of the 19 patients developed distant metastases after SBRT, at a median of roughly seven months; the other 15 showed no significant progression. Peripheral blood TCR beta repertoires were profiled in stage I NSCLC patients before and after stereotactic body radiotherapy, and the study then linked these repertoires to distant failure. A total of approximately 38 blood samples from some 19 patients were sequenced, with one sample obtained before and one obtained after SBRT for each patient.

Two rounds of multiplex PCR on genomic DNA were used to amplify the TCR beta CDR3 region. The first PCR round used primers specific to each TRBV and TRBJ gene, with sequences filed in Chinese patent CN105087789A. The second PCR round used universal primers. The Roche High Pure PCR Template Preparation Kit was used to extract genomic DNA from the frozen PBMCs. Paired-end sequencing with 151 bp reads was performed on the libraries using an Illumina HiSeq 3000. From the authors' description of their analysis: CutAdapt was used to discard raw reads that did not contain the multiplex PCR primer sequences. PEAR was used to merge high-quality paired reads into contigs. TRB V, D and J gene segments were assigned to each contig with MiXCR by alignment to reference sequences. CDR3 sequences were clustered by base quality and sequence similarity to remove sequencing errors. Diversity was measured as Shannon entropy normalized by the natural log of productive TCR sequence number. One minus Shannon entropy divided by the natural log of the number of unique clonotypes was used as the definition of clonality. The Youden index of ROC curves was used to select progression-free survival cut-offs for repertoire metrics, and analyses were performed in R 3.5.3. The public reads were reprocessed in TCRdb via fastp at Q25 and MiXCR, keeping in-frame beta chains. Identical CDR3 proteins give one entry, which carries the most common genes and DNA. TCRdb's processing, not the authors' own work, is the source of the V and J calls. In this sample the table shows roughly 30,000 distinct CDR3 sequences, roughly 40% of which occur a single time. The ten top clones hold around 33% of the sample.

All patients had node-negative disease on CT and PET/CT, and none had a history of other malignancies or had previously received chemotherapy or radiotherapy. At each of the two time points, roughly 6 milliliters of peripheral venous blood were collected into EDTA tubes. PBMCs were isolated by Ficoll-Paque Plus density-gradient centrifugation. Right after collection, samples were placed at -80 degrees C and kept there until analysis. A word on this clonotype: What antigen it recognizes has not been identified. No much larger clone is present one base from it, and per-base qualities are unavailable.

The full study reports these points: Post-SBRT Shannon entropy and its change from baseline were lower in patients who developed distant metastases; baseline Shannon entropy was not associated with metastases. A decrease in unique TCR clone counts was observed after SBRT (median roughly 10,000 before versus around 6,900 after; Wilcoxon paired P=0.011). Differences by metastasis status were reportedly seen in TRBV and TRBJ usage frequencies, involving two V genes at baseline and, after SBRT, 9 or 10 V genes and two J genes. The small cohort and short follow-up limited the study, so independent validation of the findings is needed. None of the reported P values were adjusted for multiple comparisons. Whether the expanded TCR clones were tumor-specific was not determined.

V trim: 2 bases; J trim: 4 bases; unmatched bases: 10. The germline V gene specifies SGHRS as CDR1 and YFSETQ as CDR2. The CDR3, cysteine through phenylalanine, is 17 amino acids long. The sequence is cut down to CDR3 DNA, 51 bases in frame from base 1. Rearrangement joined TRBV5-1 to TRBJ2-3; a stretch of 10 junction bases matches TRBD2. Sequences were derived from PBMCs, sampled before or after stereotactic body radiation therapy (not recorded which). This receptor was taken from a donor older than 45 with non-small cell lung cancer. The sequenced DNA is TGCGCCAGCAGCTTAACCCTTTGGACTAGCGGATCAGATACGCAGTATTTT. This codes for CASSLTLWTSGSDTQYF.